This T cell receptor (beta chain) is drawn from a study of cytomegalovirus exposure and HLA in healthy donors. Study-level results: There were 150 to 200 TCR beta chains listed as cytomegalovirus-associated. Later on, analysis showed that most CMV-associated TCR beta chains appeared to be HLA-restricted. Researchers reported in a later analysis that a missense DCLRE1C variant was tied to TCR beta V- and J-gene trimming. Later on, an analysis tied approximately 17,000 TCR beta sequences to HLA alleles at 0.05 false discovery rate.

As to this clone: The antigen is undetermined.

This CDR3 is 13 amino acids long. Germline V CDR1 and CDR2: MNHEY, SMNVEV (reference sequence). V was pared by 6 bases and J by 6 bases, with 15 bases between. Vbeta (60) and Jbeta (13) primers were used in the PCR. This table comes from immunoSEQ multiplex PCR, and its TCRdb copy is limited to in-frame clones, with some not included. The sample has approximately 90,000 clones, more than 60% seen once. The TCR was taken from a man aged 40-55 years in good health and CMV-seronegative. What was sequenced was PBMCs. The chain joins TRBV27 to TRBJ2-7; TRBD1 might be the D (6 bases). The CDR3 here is CASSSTGWSEQYF. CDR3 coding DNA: TGTGCCAGCAGCTCCACAGGGTGGTCCGAGCAGTACTTC.